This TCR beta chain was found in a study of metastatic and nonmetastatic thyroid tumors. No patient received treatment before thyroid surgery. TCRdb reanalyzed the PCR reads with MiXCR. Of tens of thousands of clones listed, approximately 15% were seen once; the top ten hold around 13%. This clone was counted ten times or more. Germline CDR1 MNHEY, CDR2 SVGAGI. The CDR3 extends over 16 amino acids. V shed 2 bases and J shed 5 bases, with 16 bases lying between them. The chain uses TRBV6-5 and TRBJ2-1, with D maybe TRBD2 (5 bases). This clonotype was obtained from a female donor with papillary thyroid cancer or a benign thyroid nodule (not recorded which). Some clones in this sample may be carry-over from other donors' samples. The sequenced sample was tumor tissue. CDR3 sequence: CASSYGGNVDNNEQFF. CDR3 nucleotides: TGTGCCAGCAGTTACGGAGGAAACGTCGATAACAATGAGCAGTTCTTC.